The 11 T cell receptor beta chains given below trace back to one sample, sequenced in a study of T cells in Graves' hyperthyroidism and ophthalmopathy. Template material for amplifying TCR beta CDR3 regions consisted of RNA transcripts. TCR CDR3 underwent first-round RT-PCR with the HTBI primer set. One entry per CDR3 protein, called by TCRdb with MiXCR from the multiplex PCR reads. The table shows about 480,000 distinct CDR3 sequences, with over 13% occurring only once. The sample consisted of blood. These receptors originate from a woman aged 18-29 years with Graves' hyperthyroidism.

About this clonotype: Given a much more abundant clone one base away, this may be a read error. The rearrangement links TRBV12-3 or TRBV12-4 to TRBJ2-2, with 7 bases aligning to TRBD2. V shed 4 bases, J shed 4 bases, and the junction held 6 bases outside the gene matches. The CDR3 spans 15 residues. The CDR3 loop is CASSSLTGGTGELFF. CDR3 sequence (DNA): TGTGCCAGCAGTTCCTTAACGGGAGGCACCGGGGAGCTGTTTTTT.

This clonotype was counted a few times. The CDR3 reads CASSLTPGNTDTQYF. CDR3 bases: TGCGCCAGCAGCTTGACCCCGGGGAACACAGATACGCAGTATTTT. The chain carries TRBV5-1 and TRBJ2-3; D might be TRBD2 (5 bases). Germline V gene lookup returns CDR1 SGHRS and CDR2 YFSETQ. Trimming removed 1 base at V and 2 bases at J, with 11 bases between. The CDR3 runs to 15 residues.

This clonotype was detected a few times. Possible read error: a much larger clone is one base away. This chain joins TRBV12-3 or TRBV12-4 and TRBJ1-2; no firm D call. The CDR3 is 14 residues long. CDR3 in amino acids: CASNLAQQNYGYTF. The CDR3, as DNA: TGTGCCAGCAATTTAGCGCAGCAGAACTATGGCTACACCTTC.

The CDR3 is CASSSTGTRQETQYF. CDR3 coding DNA: TGTGCCAGCAGTTCGACCGGGACAAGACAAGAGACCCAGTACTTC. The chain couples TRBV6-9 to TRBJ2-5, with D maybe TRBD1 (6 bases). Germline V gene lookup returns CDR1 MNHGY and CDR2 SVAAGI. CDR3 size: 15 residues. With 4 bases removed from V and 2 bases from J, the gap between germline ends came to 14 bases.

This clonotype was observed at least ten times. This rearrangement joins TRBV20-1 to TRBJ2-2, with a weak D call TRBD2 (6 bases). Germline V gives CDR1 DFQATT, CDR2 SNEGSKA (reference sequence). The CDR3 sequence is 15 residues long. V dropped 4 bases and J dropped 3 bases, with 15 bases sitting between them. The CDR3 here is CSAKLGGADTGELFF. CDR3 DNA sequence: TGCAGTGCTAAGTTGGGGGGAGCGGACACCGGGGAGCTGTTTTTT.

The sample holds a few counts of this clonotype. The V gene is TRBV13, the J gene TRBJ1-2, with a tentative D call TRBD1 (5 bases). Trimming pared 5 bases from V and 10 bases from J, leaving 14 bases between. Germline V gives CDR1 PRHDT, CDR2 FYEKMQ (reference sequence). The CDR3 has 12 residues. DNA of the CDR3: TGTGCCAGCAGCACCCAGGGACGGAACTACACCTTC. Translation: CASSTQGRNYTF.

This clonotype was recorded many times. V usage is TRBV9 and J usage is TRBJ1-1, with a possible D match to TRBD1 (5 bases). Trimming shortened V by 3 bases and J by 3 bases, and 9 bases separated the two germline ends. The CDR3 has 13 amino acids. Germline values: CDR1 SGDLS, CDR2 YYNGEE. This CDR3 reads CASSESTDTEAFF. For the CDR3, the DNA is TGTGCCAGCAGCGAATCGACAGACACTGAAGCTTTCTTT.

This clonotype was seen repeatedly, ten times or more. J is TRBJ1-1 and V is TRBV30; no clear D gene. Germline V CDR1 and CDR2: GTSNPN, SVGIG (reference sequence). Trimming removed 0 bases from V and 7 bases from J, with 12 bases in between. The CDR3 sequence is 13 residues long. The CDR3 reads CAWSVRWEGEAFF. The CDR3 DNA sequence: TGTGCCTGGAGTGTCCGGTGGGAGGGTGAAGCTTTCTTT.

This clonotype was seen repeatedly, ten times or more. The chain joins TRBV7-3 to TRBJ2-1; 14 nucleotides agree with TRBD2. The V gene's germline CDR1 is SGHTA and CDR2 FQGTGA. CDR3 length: 16 amino acids. V trimming: 5 bases; J trimming: 8 bases; junction bases outside the gene matches: 8. The DNA of the CDR3 is TGTGCCAGCAGCCTCCGACTAGCGGGAGGGCAGGATGAGCAGTTCTTC. Amino acids: CASSLRLAGGQDEQFF.

This clonotype was detected only a few times. This chain uses TRBV2 with TRBJ2-4; the match to TRBD2 covers 11 bases. Germline V gene lookup returns CDR1 SNHLY and CDR2 FYNNEI. Trimming removed 8 bases from V and 1 base from J; junction bases left unmatched: 10. There are 17 residues in the CDR3. The DNA for the CDR3 is TGTGCCAGCGGTGCCTTGACTAGCGGGATTGCCAAAAACATTCAGTACTTC. The encoded protein is CASGALTSGIAKNIQYF.

Concerning this clonotype itself: Sequence at one end of the junction differs from germline and may be a read error. The rearrangement joins TRBV7-9 to TRBJ1-1; no clear D. The CDR3 sequence is 16 residues long. Germline CDR1 reads SEHNR; CDR2 reads FQNEAQ (reference sequence). The CDR3 protein is CASSLTKPAGHTEALF. CDR3 bases: TGTGCCAGCAGCTTAACAAAGCCGGCCGGTCACACTGAAGCTCTCTTT.